The 25 T cell receptor beta chains below all came from one sample that was sequenced in a study of blood T cell repertoires in COVID-19. TCRdb's table, derived via immunoSEQ multiplex PCR, lists solely in-frame clones and lacks some. The sample consists of around 38,000 clones, roughly 87% of them appearing once. Sequencing was performed on peripheral blood. Receptors originate from a man aged 55-75 years with COVID-19, enrolled during active disease.

V gene TRBV11-3 combines with J gene TRBJ2-1; TRBD1 matches 7 bases. The CDR3 contains 18 residues. V was clipped by 5 bases and J by 7 bases; unmatched bases: 20. The germline V gene has CDR1 SGHNT and CDR2 YENEEA. This CDR3 reads CASSPIPDRVQRGNEQFF. The CDR3, as DNA: TGTGCCAGCAGCCCCATACCCGACAGGGTACAAAGGGGGAATGAGCAGTTCTTC. The entire variable domain, with the rest obtained from reference TRBV11-3 and TRBJ2-1, is as follows: EAGVVQSPRYKIIEKKQPVAFWCNPISGHNTLYWYLQNLGQGPELLIRYENEEAVDDSQLPKDRFSAERLKGVDSTLKIQPAELGDSAVYLCASSPIPDRVQRGNEQFFGPGTRLTVL.

J is TRBJ2-7 and V is TRBV5-1; 10 nucleotides line up with TRBD1. V shed 4 bases and J 3 bases; nucleotides not matched to a gene: 7. Per the germline V gene, CDR1 is SGHRS and CDR2 is YFSETQ. The CDR3 sequence is 15 residues long. The CDR3 sequence: CASSQGQGGFYEQYF. DNA for the CDR3: TGCGCCAGCAGCCAAGGACAGGGGGGATTCTACGAGCAGTACTTC.

The V gene is TRBV7-9, the J gene TRBJ2-7; the D gene is possibly TRBD1 (7 bases). Trimming shortened V by 1 base and J by 3 bases, and 13 bases separated the two germline ends. This CDR3 contains 15 residues. CDR1 SEHNR and CDR2 FQNEAQ come from the germline V gene (reference sequence). In DNA, the CDR3 is TGTGCCAGCAGCTTAGTGGAGGGGGCGGTCTACGAGCAGTACTTC. Its translation: CASSLVEGAVYEQYF.

This clone is a singleton in its sample. The chain joins TRBV3-1 (or the pseudogene TRBV3-2) to TRBJ2-7; possible D gene TRBD1, 5 bases. The V gene's germline CDR1 is LGHDT and CDR2 YNNKEL (reference sequence). The CDR3 runs to 14 residues. Trimming left V 1 base short and J 6 bases short, with 13 bases between. The CDR3 sequence is CASSQGPREGEQYF. In DNA, the CDR3 is TGTGCCAGCAGCCAAGGTCCCAGGGAAGGCGAGCAGTACTTC.

This chain links TRBV11-3 with TRBJ2-7, with 8 bases fitting TRBD2. Germline values: CDR1 SGHNT, CDR2 YENEEA. J was trimmed by 3 bases and V by 5 bases; bases with no gene match: 3. The CDR3 length is 13 residues. Here the CDR3 DNA reads TGTGCCAGCAGCCCCGCGGGGGGCTACGAGCAGTACTTC. This codes for CASSPAGGYEQYF.

J is TRBJ1-2 and V is TRBV5-1, with D perhaps TRBD1 (5 bases). CDR1 SGHRS and CDR2 YFSETQ come from the germline V gene. The CDR3 has 14 amino acids. The V gene lost 7 bases and the J gene lost 3 bases, with 16 bases spanning the gap. This chain's CDR3 is CASRPEGVYYGYTF. The CDR3 bases are TGCGCCAGCCGACCTGAAGGGGTATACTATGGCTACACCTTC.

This rearrangement joins TRBV27 to TRBJ1-2; D possibly corresponds to TRBD1 (6 bases). V lost 2 bases to trimming and J lost 1 base, with 17 bases between them. The V gene's germline CDR1 is MNHEY and CDR2 SMNVEV (reference sequence). The CDR3 runs to 17 residues. CDR3 sequence reads: CASSLGAGRDINYGYTF. CDR3 bases: TGTGCCAGCAGTTTAGGGGCCGGACGGGACATTAACTATGGCTACACCTTC.

The rearrangement joins TRBV27 to TRBJ2-1; tentative D call: TRBD2 (6 bases). The germline CDR1 and CDR2 sequences are MNHEY and SMNVEV (reference sequence). V lost 3 bases to trimming and J lost 7 bases, with 10 bases between them. This CDR3 region has 13 residues. CDR3 amino acids: CASSLGLLNEQFF. Written as DNA, the CDR3 is TGTGCCAGCAGTTTGGGACTTTTAAATGAGCAGTTCTTC.

This clone is a singleton in its sample. The rearrangement links TRBV18 to TRBJ1-6, with a possible D match to TRBD1 (6 bases). There are 15 residues in the CDR3. Trimming took 3 bases from V and 8 from J, leaving 14 bases between them. The germline gives CDR1 KGHSH, CDR2 LQKENI. The CDR3 nucleotides are TGTGCCAGCTCACCGTTCGTGGCAGGGGATTCACCCCTCCACTTT. Amino acids: CASSPFVAGDSPLHF.

The CDR3 DNA sequence: TGTGCCAGCAGTTACGGGTCCCTGAGAGGGACTGAAGCTTTCTTT. This translates into CASSYGSLRGTEAFF. This chain joins TRBV6-5 and TRBJ1-1; D unclear. Between the trimmed V and J ends, which lost 2 bases and 5 bases, there was a span of 15 bases. Germline V CDR1 and CDR2: MNHEY, SVGAGI. The CDR3 covers 15 residues.

The genes are TRBV3-1 (or the pseudogene TRBV3-2) and TRBJ2-3; TRBD2 matches at 13 bases. Germline V gene lookup returns CDR1 LGHDT and CDR2 YNNKEL (reference sequence). CDR3 size: 16 residues. J gave up 4 bases and V 1 base, and 2 bases lay outside the gene matches. The CDR3 coding sequence is TGTGCCAGCAGCCAAGTTGGGACTAGCGGGGCAGATACGCAGTATTTT. Amino acid sequence: CASSQVGTSGADTQYF.

The rearrangement joins TRBV4-1 to TRBJ1-2; the D is unclear. The CDR3 has 14 amino acids. Germline V gene sequence: CDR1 MGHRA, CDR2 YSYEKL. V dropped 2 bases and J dropped 7 bases, with 14 bases sitting between them. The CDR3 is CASSQPREGTGYTF. CDR3 bases: TGCGCCAGCAGCCAACCCCGAGAGGGCACTGGCTACACCTTC.

This chain connects TRBV28 to TRBJ2-1; D call uncertain. Looked up from germline, CDR1 is MDHEN and CDR2 is SYDVKM. This CDR3 is built from 11 residues. Between the trimmed V and J ends, which lost 8 bases and 8 bases, there was a span of 10 bases. This CDR3 reads CASGSRDEQFF. For the CDR3, the DNA is TGTGCCAGCGGTAGTCGCGATGAGCAGTTCTTC.

This rearrangement joins TRBV5-4 to TRBJ2-3, with 8 bases aligning to TRBD2. The CDR3 runs 16 residues. With V trimmed by 1 base and J by 2 bases, 6 bases remained unmatched. Per germline, CDR1 SGHNT and CDR2 YYREEE (reference sequence). Written as DNA, the CDR3 is TGTGCCAGCAGCTTGATGGTTAGCGGGGTCACAGATACGCAGTATTTT. Translation: CASSLMVSGVTDTQYF.

The genes are TRBV6-4 and TRBJ1-6; TRBD1 agrees at 9 bases. Germline V CDR1 and CDR2: MRHNA, SNTAGT. J gave up 7 bases and V 6 bases, and 13 bases lay outside the gene matches. The CDR3 covers 17 residues. CDR3 DNA sequence: TGTGCCAGCAGCCCCGGGACAGGGAGTGGTACGAATTCACCCCTCCACTTT. This translates into CASSPGTGSGTNSPLHF.

On this clone: Other nucleotide sequences from this sample produce the same CDR3. The CDR3 region is CASRQGSSQPQHF. For the CDR3, the DNA is TGTGCCAGCCGACAGGGATCCAGTCAGCCCCAGCATTTT. The chain uses TRBV28 and TRBJ1-5, with 7 bases lining up with TRBD1. This CDR3 is built from 13 residues. V lost 8 bases to trimming and J lost 6 bases; unmatched junction nucleotides: 7. From germline, CDR1 is MDHEN and CDR2 SYDVKM.

The chain is built from TRBV28 and TRBJ1-1; 10 bases map to TRBD1. Germline V lookup: CDR1 MDHEN, CDR2 SYDVKM. V was clipped by 3 bases and J by 3 bases; unmatched bases: 7. This CDR3 has 16 amino acids. CDR3 bases: TGTGCCAGCAGTTTTGACAGGGGGCGCGGGGACACTGAAGCTTTCTTT. Translated, it gives CASSFDRGRGDTEAFF. Filled out from reference TRBV28 and TRBJ1-1, the complete variable domain reads DVKVTQSSRYLVKRTGEKVFLECVQDMDHENMFWYRQDPGLGLRLIYFSYDVKMKEKGDIPEGYSVSREKKERFSLILESASTNQTSMYLCASSFDRGRGDTEAFFGQGTRLTVV.

The V gene is TRBV3-1 (or the pseudogene TRBV3-2), the J gene TRBJ2-3; 14 bases are a match to TRBD2. The CDR3 has 19 amino acids. Germline-derived CDR1 and CDR2 are LGHDT and YNNKEL (reference sequence). The V and J ends lost 6 bases and 4 bases, in that order; junction bases with no gene match: 15. The CDR3 nucleotides read TGTGCCAGCAGACAGACTAGCGGGAGGGTAATACCGGCGGCAGATACGCAGTATTTT. It is translated as CASRQTSGRVIPAADTQYF.

The CDR3 region is CASSTLAWGGRQLNTEAFF. In DNA form, the CDR3 reads TGTGCCAGTAGTACCCTGGCCTGGGGGGGACGGCAACTGAACACTGAAGCTTTCTTT. This chain connects TRBV19 to TRBJ1-1; possible D gene TRBD1, 5 bases. This CDR3 spans 19 amino acids. V was shortened by 4 bases and J by 0 bases, with 24 bases between the two germline ends. Germline V gives CDR1 LNHDA, CDR2 SQIVND (reference sequence).

V gene TRBV3-1 (or the pseudogene TRBV3-2) combines with J gene TRBJ2-5; D call uncertain. V was trimmed by 1 base and J by 3 bases, leaving 9 bases between them. CDR1 is LGHDT, CDR2 YNNKEL, per germline (reference sequence). This CDR3 has 14 amino acids. This CDR3 is CASSQGQTEETQYF. The DNA of the CDR3 is TGTGCCAGCAGCCAAGGCCAAACAGAAGAGACCCAGTACTTC.

V gene TRBV10-3 combines with J gene TRBJ1-1; D may be TRBD1 (6 bases). The CDR3 runs to 11 residues. Germline values: CDR1 ENHRY, CDR2 SYGVKD. With 2 bases removed from V and 10 bases from J, the gap between germline ends came to 8 bases. CDR3 nucleotide sequence: TGTGCCATCAGTGAGGGCAGGGGAGCTTTCTTT. Protein: CAISEGRGAFF.

CDR3 sequence: CAISVERNEQFF. In DNA form, the CDR3 reads TGTGCCATCAGTGTCGAGCGGAATGAGCAGTTCTTC. The chain combines TRBV10-3 with TRBJ2-1; possibly TRBD2 for D (5 bases). Trimming cost V 4 bases and J 7 bases, with 8 bases left between them. CDR1 ENHRY and CDR2 SYGVKD come from the germline V gene. The CDR3 covers 12 residues.

The V and J genes are TRBV29-1 and TRBJ1-2; D is uncertain. Germline V gene lookup returns CDR1 SQVTM and CDR2 ANQGSEA. V was pared by 6 bases and J by 7 bases, with 24 bases between. There are 15 residues in the CDR3. CDR3 nucleotides: TGCAGCGTCGAGGGAGAGAGGGCGCGGGAAAGTGGCTACACCTTC. Translation gives CSVEGERARESGYTF.

This clone has just one count. This chain connects TRBV6-1 to TRBJ2-5, with 8 positions matching TRBD1. The CDR3 totals 18 residues. Unmatched junction bases numbered 17, after V lost 6 bases and J lost 2 bases. Germline V gene lookup returns CDR1 MNHNS and CDR2 SASEGT. The CDR3 coding sequence is TGTGCCAGCAGAGAATGGGGGGTTGGACAGGGAAGTCAAGAGACCCAGTACTTC. Protein: CASREWGVGQGSQETQYF.

The rearrangement links TRBV24-1 to TRBJ1-2, with a weak D call TRBD1 (6 bases). Trimming pared 2 bases from V and 7 bases from J, leaving 16 bases between. The germline V gene has CDR1 KGHDR and CDR2 SFDVKD. CDR3 length: 15 amino acids. The CDR3 nucleotides read TGTGCCACCAGTGATTCGACGACAGGTACGAGTGGCTACACCTTC. Translated: CATSDSTTGTSGYTF.